A selection of T cell receptor beta chains follows, all from one sample in a study of OX40 agonist ivuxolimab in advanced cancers. Some clones are missing from TCRdb's copy, which holds only in-frame ones; the method was immunoSEQ multiplex PCR. The sample lists around 43,000 clones, 89% occurring once. This sample comprised CD4+ or CD8+ T cells sorted from blood, obtained in a trial of the OX40 agonist ivuxolimab. These receptor sequences come from an adult with an advanced solid tumor such as melanoma, head and neck, liver or kidney cancer. Each CDR3 is given with its conserved first and last residue. A D gene is named only where the DNA matches it firmly. Only some rows state a clone size, as once, few, many or a class for expanded clones.

CASSKAEGRRQPQHF	TGTGCCAGCAGCAAAGCGGAAGGGCGGCGGCAGCCCCAGCATTTT	TRBV21-1	.	TRBJ1-5	once
CASSDTERNEQFF	TGTGCCAGCAGTGATACAGAGAGGAATGAGCAGTTCTTC	TRBV6-4	.	TRBJ2-1	once
CASSQELGRYEQYF	TGCGCCAGCAGCCAAGAACTTGGCCGTTACGAGCAGTACTTC	TRBV4-1	.	TRBJ2-7	.
CASRRLGGELFF	TGTGCCAGCAGGCGACTTGGCGGGGAGCTGTTTTTT	TRBV6-1	.	TRBJ2-2	.
CASSLLGALTDTQYF	TGTGCCAGCAGCTTGCTAGGGGCACTCACAGATACGCAGTATTTT	TRBV5-4	.	TRBJ2-3	.
CASSQGGVGNTIYF	TGCGCCAGCAGCCAAGGAGGGGTTGGAAACACCATATATTTT	TRBV4-1	.	TRBJ1-3	.
CASSRRVGGQSYEQYF	TGTGCCAGCAGCCGACGAGTCGGGGGACAATCCTACGAGCAGTACTTC	TRBV7-8	.	TRBJ2-7	.
CASRSGTGHSPLHF	TGTGCCAGCAGGTCCGGGACAGGGCATTCACCCCTCCACTTT	TRBV27	TRBD1	TRBJ1-6	.
CATGREQFF	TGTGCCACCGGCCGAGAGCAGTTCTTC	TRBV9	.	TRBJ2-1	.
CASSPGDSHNEKLFF	TGTGCCAGCTCACCAGGGGACAGTCATAATGAAAAACTGTTTTTT	TRBV18	TRBD1	TRBJ1-4	few
CASSGTGTKQFF	TGTGCCAGCAGCGGTACCGGGACAAAGCAGTTCTTC	TRBV6-5	.	TRBJ2-1	once
CASSFDGRGTEAFF	TGTGCCAGCAGCTTCGACGGCCGGGGGACTGAAGCTTTCTTT	TRBV7-9	.	TRBJ1-1	.
CASSFLLGVEGYTF	TGTGCCAGCAGCTTTTTGCTGGGCGTCGAAGGCTACACCTTC	TRBV11-2	.	TRBJ1-2	.
CASSFGMTYEQYF	TGTGCCAGCAGCTTTGGGATGACCTACGAGCAGTACTTC	TRBV7-9	.	TRBJ2-7	.
CASSLGRSTGPQHF	TGTGCCAGCAGCTTGGGACGGTCCACAGGACCCCAGCATTTT	TRBV5-6	.	TRBJ1-5	.
CASRYRASGNTIYF	TGTGCCAGCAGATACAGGGCCTCTGGAAACACCATATATTTT	TRBV6-4	.	TRBJ1-3	.
CASSEGSATQPQHF	TGTGCCAGCAGTGAAGGGTCAGCAACTCAGCCCCAGCATTTT	TRBV6-1	.	TRBJ1-5	medium-sized
CASSIQPGLAGPSPDTQYF	TGTGCCAGCAGTATACAACCGGGACTAGCGGGGCCCTCCCCGGATACGCAGTATTTT	TRBV9	TRBD2	TRBJ2-3	once
CASSLSGTHLYTGELFF	TGCGCCAGCAGCTTGTCCGGGACTCACTTATACACCGGGGAGCTGTTTTTT	TRBV5-1	.	TRBJ2-2	.
CASSPPRGGRSYEQYF	TGTGCCAGCAGCCCCCCCAGGGGGGGGAGATCCTACGAGCAGTACTTC	TRBV7-8	.	TRBJ2-7	few
CASRPISGGSYNEQFF	TGTGCCAGTAGACCAATTAGCGGGGGTTCCTACAATGAGCAGTTCTTC	TRBV19	TRBD2	TRBJ2-1	.
CATSEPGSGNTIYF	TGTGCCACCAGTGAGCCCGGCTCTGGAAACACCATATATTTT	TRBV10-3	.	TRBJ1-3	.
CASSSTGNEQFF	TGTGCCAGCAGCTCTACTGGGAATGAGCAGTTCTTC	TRBV7-9	.	TRBJ2-1	.
CASSLDSSTDTQYF	TGTGCCAGCAGTCTGGACTCTAGCACAGATACGCAGTATTTT	TRBV6-5	.	TRBJ2-3	.
CASSLSGSTYEQYF	TGTGCCAGCAGCTTATCGGGCAGCACCTACGAGCAGTACTTC	TRBV7-3	.	TRBJ2-7	.
CASSVSGSGNSPLHF	TGTGCCAGCAGCGTCTCCGGGTCAGGGAATTCACCCCTCCACTTT	TRBV9	.	TRBJ1-6	.
CASSFWDKAAKEQYF	TGTGCCAGCAGTTTCTGGGACAAGGCTGCGAAAGAGCAGTACTTC	TRBV27	.	TRBJ2-7	.
CASRNNRLYF	TGTGCCAGCCGGAACAATAGGCTCTACTTC	TRBV21-1	.	TRBJ2-7	.
CASLDTEAFF	TGTGCCAGTTTAGACACTGAAGCTTTCTTT	TRBV6-1	.	TRBJ1-1	.
CASASDKFYEQYF	TGTGCCAGCGCCTCGGACAAATTCTACGAGCAGTACTTC	TRBV2	.	TRBJ2-7	.
CASSERGGLETQYF	TGTGCCAGCAGTGAGCGGGGGGGCCTTGAGACCCAGTACTTC	TRBV25-1	TRBD2	TRBJ2-5	.
CASSSAGEQYF	TGTGCCAGCAGCTCAGCGGGAGAGCAGTACTTC	TRBV4-2	TRBD2	TRBJ2-7	.
CASSHSNEQFF	TGCGCCAGCAGCCATAGCAATGAGCAGTTCTTC	TRBV4-1	.	TRBJ2-1	.
CASTSSVHNEQFF	TGTGCCAGCACGTCTAGCGTCCACAATGAGCAGTTCTTC	TRBV27	.	TRBJ2-1	.
CASSLKRFGTDTQYF	TGTGCCAGCAGTCTTAAGCGGTTTGGCACAGATACGCAGTATTTT	TRBV27	.	TRBJ2-3	.